This T cell receptor (beta chain) comes out of a study of neurological immune-mediated disorders. TCRdb called the 5' RACE reads again in MiXCR, with one record for every CDR3 protein. The top ten hold 1.1% of the sample, which has approximately 82,000 distinct CDR3 sequences, about 2.5% seen once. The CDR3 spans 15 residues. The J segment lost 2 bases and the V segment lost 2 bases, leaving 5 bases of the junction unmatched. CDR1 is SGHVS and CDR2 is FQNEAQ in the germline V gene. This clonotype was seen ten or more times. The receptor was derived from a woman under 40 with multiple sclerosis. This rearrangement joins TRBV7-8 to TRBJ2-5, with TRBD1 identical over 7 bases. The sequencing sample was made of PBMCs. CDR3 DNA: TGTGCCAGCAGCTTATTTGGGACAGTACAAGAGACCCAGTACTTC. It encodes CASSLFGTVQETQYF.